Listed below are T cell receptor beta chains from one sample, sequenced in a study of neurological immune-mediated disorders. TCRdb fed the 5' RACE reads into MiXCR, producing one record per CDR3 protein. Of 45,000 to 60,000 distinct CDR3 sequences in the sample, about 13% were seen once. Sequencing used PBMCs. The source is a male donor with HTLV-1-associated myelopathy (HAM/TSP). CDR3s include the opening cysteine and the closing phenylalanine or tryptophan. The order of the fields is V gene, D gene, J gene, clone size, CDR3 DNA, CDR3 protein. D genes are given only for firm matches. Rows give clone size only sometimes, using once, few, many, or a class for an expanded clone.

v_call: TRBV29-1
d_call: NA
j_call: TRBJ2-1
clone_size: NA
cdr3_nt: TGCAGCGGACAGTACAATGAGCAGTTCTTC
cdr3_aa: CSGQYNEQFF

v_call: TRBV5-1
d_call: NA
j_call: TRBJ2-2
clone_size: many
cdr3_nt: TGCGCCAGCAGCCGGGCGTCAGGGGCCAAGAACACCGGGGAGCTGTTTTTT
cdr3_aa: CASSRASGAKNTGELFF

v_call: TRBV5-1
d_call: TRBD2
j_call: TRBJ2-3
clone_size: NA
cdr3_nt: TGCGCCAGCACTGGACTAGCGGGGATTGATACGCAGTATTTT
cdr3_aa: CASTGLAGIDTQYF

v_call: TRBV12-3/TRBV12-4
d_call: NA
j_call: TRBJ2-7
clone_size: few
cdr3_nt: TGTGCCAGCAGACAGGGATCAACCTACGAGCAGTACTTC
cdr3_aa: CASRQGSTYEQYF

v_call: TRBV20-1
d_call: TRBD1
j_call: TRBJ1-5
clone_size: many
cdr3_nt: TGCAGTGCTAGAGTGGCTACAGGGGGAAATTTTCAGCCCCAGCATTTT
cdr3_aa: CSARVATGGNFQPQHF

v_call: TRBV27
d_call: NA
j_call: TRBJ1-1
clone_size: many
cdr3_nt: TGTGCCAGCAGTTTACGGGGTTCGAACACTGAAGCTTTCTTT
cdr3_aa: CASSLRGSNTEAFF

v_call: TRBV7-8
d_call: NA
j_call: TRBJ2-7
clone_size: many
cdr3_nt: TGTGCCAGCAGCTTAATACAGTTTGCCGCCGAGCAGTACTTC
cdr3_aa: CASSLIQFAAEQYF

v_call: TRBV5-1
d_call: NA
j_call: TRBJ2-5
clone_size: many
cdr3_nt: TGCGCCAGCAGCTTGGGGCCTAGCGTCCAAGAGACCCAGTACTTC
cdr3_aa: CASSLGPSVQETQYF

v_call: TRBV5-6
d_call: TRBD2
j_call: TRBJ2-7
clone_size: many
cdr3_nt: TGTGCCAGCAGCACTGGACTAGCAGTGGGGGAGCAGTACTTC
cdr3_aa: CASSTGLAVGEQYF

v_call: TRBV6-6
d_call: NA
j_call: TRBJ1-6
clone_size: many
cdr3_nt: TGTGCCAGCAGCGGAAGACAGGAGAGCTCACCCCTCCACTTT
cdr3_aa: CASSGRQESSPLHF

v_call: TRBV12-3/TRBV12-4
d_call: TRBD1
j_call: TRBJ1-5
clone_size: many
cdr3_nt: TGTGCCAGCAGTCCACAGGGGGGGTCTATTAGCAATCAGCCCCAGCATTTT
cdr3_aa: CASSPQGGSISNQPQHF

v_call: TRBV6-4
d_call: NA
j_call: TRBJ1-6
clone_size: many
cdr3_nt: TGTGCCAGCAGTGAGGTTCACCGTTCACCCCTCCACTTT
cdr3_aa: CASSEVHRSPLHF

v_call: TRBV5-1
d_call: NA
j_call: TRBJ2-3
clone_size: many
cdr3_nt: TGCGCCAGCATGGCCCCAGTCGGCACAGATACGCAGTATTTT
cdr3_aa: CASMAPVGTDTQYF

v_call: TRBV6-1
d_call: TRBD1
j_call: TRBJ2-2
clone_size: many
cdr3_nt: TGTGCCAGCAGTGAAGGGACAGGGGACACCGGGGAGCTGTTTTTT
cdr3_aa: CASSEGTGDTGELFF

v_call: TRBV6-5
d_call: NA
j_call: TRBJ1-6
clone_size: many
cdr3_nt: TGTGCCAGCAGGTCCGAGCGTTGGGCCCAAACTTATAATTCACCCCTCCACTTT
cdr3_aa: CASRSERWAQTYNSPLHF

v_call: TRBV20-1
d_call: TRBD2
j_call: TRBJ2-1
clone_size: many
cdr3_nt: TGCAGTGCTAGCGGGGGGTCTTACAATGAGCAGTTCTTC
cdr3_aa: CSASGGSYNEQFF

v_call: TRBV11-1
d_call: NA
j_call: TRBJ1-6
clone_size: many
cdr3_nt: TGTGCCACCTCGAGGGTCTACAATTCACCCCTCCACTTT
cdr3_aa: CATSRVYNSPLHF

v_call: TRBV5-1
d_call: TRBD1
j_call: TRBJ2-1
clone_size: many
cdr3_nt: TGCGCCAGCAGCTTGGAGAGGGGTCAGGGGGCTGATGAGCAGTTCTTC
cdr3_aa: CASSLERGQGADEQFF

v_call: TRBV20-1
d_call: NA
j_call: TRBJ1-1
clone_size: many
cdr3_nt: TGCAGTGCTAGTACAAACACTGAAGCTTTCTTT
cdr3_aa: CSASTNTEAFF

v_call: TRBV7-6
d_call: NA
j_call: TRBJ1-1
clone_size: NA
cdr3_nt: TGTGCCAGCAGCTTTGATACGAACACTGAAGCTTTCTTT
cdr3_aa: CASSFDTNTEAFF

v_call: TRBV2
d_call: NA
j_call: TRBJ2-1
clone_size: many
cdr3_nt: TGTGCCAGCAGTGGGGGCAGGGAGTATGAGCAGTTCTTC
cdr3_aa: CASSGGREYEQFF

v_call: TRBV20-1
d_call: NA
j_call: TRBJ2-5
clone_size: many
cdr3_nt: TGCAGTGCTAATAGGCCAGGCGGAGGGGAGACCCAGTACTTC
cdr3_aa: CSANRPGGGETQYF